The present entry profiles one T cell receptor (beta chain) with its context. Its antigen specificity is not known. Per-base qualities were not stored, and no clone one base away is much larger. From V the trimming removes 8 bases and from J it removes 8 bases, while the gene matches leave 18 bases of the junction unaccounted for. Looking up the germline V gene yields CDR1 SQVTM and CDR2 ANQGSEA. The CDR3 goes from the cysteine to the phenylalanine over 15 residues. The DNA shown is the 45-base CDR3, in frame from base 1. TCR beta CDR3 regions were amplified from RNA transcripts for repertoire sequencing. The first round was an RT-PCR using HTBI primers with the Qiagen OneStep RT-PCR kit, and this first round was followed by a second-round multiplex PCR, then size selection and purification. Libraries were sequenced paired-end with 100 bp reads on an Illumina HiSeq2000. On the study's bioinformatics: SOAPnuke was used to process the reads, removing any read that contained adapters or uncalled bases, had a mean Phred below 15, or lacked an exact match to the constant primer or identifier. COPE v1.2.5 was used to merge high-quality paired reads. Each unique nucleotide sequence was treated as a clonotype, and MiTCR v1.1 was used to align the clonotypes to the IMGT TRB V, D and J references. Only V-J combinations with frequency above 0.0001 were analysed, covering over 98% of repertoires. A TCR clonal expansion and chaos score per V-J combination was defined as the ratio of F50 clonal expansion to chaos observed in the TCRdist matrix. Features were reduced by Welch's t-statistics and random forest to 10 to 15 V-J combinations, which fed a naive Bayes classifier. The Morisita-Horn index was used to measure how similar the thyroid and blood repertoires were. In-frame beta chains were kept once TCRdb had trimmed the public reads at Q25 with fastp and called clones with MiXCR. Rows with a matching CDR3 protein are joined into one entry that keeps the most common DNA and genes. Here the V and J calls rest on TCRdb's processing, not on the authors' analysis. The sample records some 1.1 million distinct CDR3 sequences, 35% to 45% of which are singletons. The ten largest clones capture around 10% of the sample.

These data originate in a study of Graves' ophthalmopathy and Graves' hyperthyroidism (dated by TCRdb to the late 2010s). In the study overall: Stable hyperthyroidism was defined as no progression to ophthalmopathy within 18 months of follow-up. The study used TCR beta repertoire signatures to distinguish Graves' ophthalmopathy from Graves' hyperthyroidism and to predict progression to ophthalmopathy. In total, approximately 140 blood samples were TCR-sequenced: under 45 ophthalmopathy, 75 hyperthyroidism and roughly 17 hyperthyroidism-to-ophthalmopathy patients. A discovery set of 90 to 100 patients (around 40 ophthalmopathy, around 57 stable hyperthyroidism) was enrolled to explore V-J signatures distinguishing ophthalmopathy from hyperthyroidism. The independent validation cohort included some 19 hyperthyroidism patients plus 17 patients who later progressed from hyperthyroidism to ophthalmopathy. In five to seven hyperthyroidism patients, the T-cell repertoire of thyroid tissue was compared with the T-cell repertoire of blood. Following sample collection, hyperthyroidism patients were given methimazole at a starting dose of 30 mg daily, and ophthalmopathy patients were given high-dose intravenous methylprednisolone.

Hyperthyroidism patients were newly diagnosed, with disease duration under 2 months, and aged 18 to 65 years. Anyone with other autoimmune diseases, uncontrolled infections, pregnancy or lactation was excluded from the study. Clinical symptoms, serum thyroxine, TRAb, thyroid ultrasound and orbital computed tomography were used for diagnosis. Total RNA was extracted using Trizol reagent, and RNA quality was checked on an Agilent 2100 Bioanalyzer. General study outcomes and caveats: Ophthalmopathy was separated from stable hyperthyroidism by the 13-signature model with about 90% sensitivity and around 81% specificity in cross-validation and with 80%/75% in the test set. Sample size was not statistically predetermined, and group allocation was not concealed from the investigators. Most expanded thyroid clonotypes with frequency above 0.001 were also detected in blood, suggesting blood repertoires may reflect the thyroid immune response. In validation, the model predicted ophthalmopathy progression with about 64% sensitivity and less than 80% specificity; some 13 predicted patients were CT-confirmed with GO in a median of around 6.5 months.

The sequence joins TRBV29-1 to TRBJ2-7; 10 middle bases align to TRBD1. Sequencing was done on a sample of peripheral blood or thyroid tissue (not recorded which). This receptor was identified in an adult man with Graves' hyperthyroidism. CDR3 region: CSPSGQGTSLRQQYF. The nucleotide sequence is given as TGCAGCCCCTCGGGACAGGGGACGTCGTTACGCCAGCAGTACTTC.